Listed here are 30 T cell receptor beta chains from one sample, sequenced in a study of T-cell memory formation after mild COVID-19. In TCRdb, the 5' RACE reads were re-called with MiXCR into one record per CDR3 protein. The sample lists 350,000 to 550,000 distinct CDR3 sequences, roughly 18% occurring once. Source material: PBMCs or a T cell subset sorted from them (not recorded which). The source of these receptors is a man younger than 30 who had mild COVID-19 (a few samples of this study predate the infection). Cell type and time point are not known.

This clonotype was seen more than once but under ten times. For the CDR3, the DNA is TGCAGTGCTAGAGGGGGACAGGGGATGAACACTGAAGCTTTCTTT. Translation: CSARGGQGMNTEAFF. The V call is TRBV20-1, the J call TRBJ1-1, with 10 bases that match TRBD1. The V gene's germline CDR1 is DFQATT and CDR2 SNEGSKA (reference sequence). CDR3 length: 15 residues. J gave up 0 bases and V 1 base, and 2 bases lay outside the gene matches.

This clonotype has more than one count but fewer than ten. The chain recombines TRBV5-1 with TRBJ1-4; D unresolved. CDR1 is SGHRS, CDR2 YFSETQ, per germline. V gave up 1 base and J gave up 7 bases, with 14 bases separating them. The CDR3 has 15 amino acids. The CDR3 loop is CASSLISDAGEKLFF. The CDR3 nucleotides read TGCGCCAGCAGCTTGATCTCGGATGCAGGTGAAAAACTGTTTTTT.

This clonotype was found a few times. The rearrangement joins TRBV12-3 or TRBV12-4 to TRBJ1-3; D is perhaps TRBD1 (6 bases). The CDR3 covers 13 residues. Deletions cut 3 bases from V and 6 bases from J, with 9 bases between. The CDR3 protein is CASSFQGQNTIYF. CDR3 nucleotides: TGTGCCAGCAGTTTTCAGGGGCAAAACACCATATATTTT.

In its sample, this clonotype was seen a few times. The gene calls are TRBV12-3 or TRBV12-4 and TRBJ1-4; tentatively, D is TRBD1 (6 bases). Between the trimmed V and J ends, which lost 5 bases and 12 bases, there was a span of 16 bases. This CDR3 spans 13 amino acids. This CDR3 is CASSTLQGGELFF. DNA of the CDR3: TGTGCCAGCAGTACCCTACAGGGAGGTGAACTGTTTTTT.

This clonotype was recorded a few times. CDR3 nucleotide sequence: TGCGCCAGCAGTCGGGCCGGGGACAGGGGGATCGGCGAGCAGTACTTC. This encodes CASSRAGDRGIGEQYF. The chain joins TRBV4-1 to TRBJ2-7; 11 bases map to TRBD1. From germline, CDR1 is MGHRA and CDR2 YSYEKL. V gave up 6 bases and J gave up 6 bases; unmatched junction bases: 13. This CDR3 comprises 16 residues.

This clonotype was counted between two and nine times. V gene TRBV18 combines with J gene TRBJ1-1; the D gene is possibly TRBD1 (6 bases). Germline CDR1 KGHSH, CDR2 LQKENI. The V end was cut by 3 bases, the J end by 4 bases, with 12 bases between. The CDR3 length is 14 residues. The CDR3 DNA follows: TGTGCCAGCTCACCCTACAGGGCGGCCACTGAAGCTTTCTTT. It translates to CASSPYRAATEAFF.

Concerning this clonotype: Germline and junction disagree at one end, which may indicate a read error. This chain connects TRBV7-7 to TRBJ2-5; 9 bases align to TRBD1. The CDR3 extends over 13 amino acids. Germline-derived CDR1 and CDR2 are SSHAT and FNYEAQ (reference sequence). CDR3 sequence reads: CASSLTRDRVAYF. For the CDR3, the DNA is TGTGCTAGCAGCTTGACCCGGGACAGGGTGGCTTACTTC. Variable domain in full (rest from reference TRBV7-7 and TRBJ2-5): GAGVSQSPRYKVTKRGQDVTLRCDPISSHATLYWYQQALGQGPEFLTYFNYEAQPDKSGLPSDRFSAERPEGSISTLTIQRTEQRDSAMYRCASSLTRDRVAYFGPGTRLLVL.

This clonotype was counted a few times. The chain carries TRBV6-5 and TRBJ1-4; 11 bases map to TRBD1. The junction had 4 bases not matched to a gene; V was cut back by 6 bases and J by 7 bases. Germline loops: CDR1 MNHEY, CDR2 SVGAGI. The CDR3 consists of 14 residues. Here the CDR3 DNA reads TGTGCCAGCAGCTTCGGACAGGGGGCTGAAAAACTGTTTTTT. Its protein product is CASSFGQGAEKLFF.

The genes are TRBV12-3 or TRBV12-4 and TRBJ2-3; 7 nucleotides match TRBD2. J gave up 2 bases and V 3 bases, and 5 bases lay outside the gene matches. The CDR3 length is 15 residues. CDR3 coding DNA: TGTGCCAGCAGTTTGAGGCGGGGGAACACAGATACGCAGTATTTT. Translating gives CASSLRRGNTDTQYF.

This clonotype was detected many times. J is TRBJ2-5 and V is TRBV25-1; 9 nucleotides match TRBD1. The V and J ends lost 6 bases and 5 bases, in that order; junction bases with no gene match: 10. The CDR3 is 15 amino acids. The germline V gene encodes CDR1 MGHDK and CDR2 SYGVNS. CDR3 nucleotides: TGTGCCAGCAGGGGACAGGGAATACCGCAGGAGACCCAGTACTTC. Translation gives CASRGQGIPQETQYF.

This clonotype showed up just a few times. The rearrangement uses TRBV10-3 and TRBJ2-7, with a weak D call TRBD2 (6 bases). Trimming left V 0 bases short and J 2 bases short, with 20 bases between. The germline V gene has CDR1 ENHRY and CDR2 SYGVKD. There are 18 residues in the CDR3. CDR3 bases: TGTGCCATCAGTGAGTCCATGAGCACGAGGAGGGAGCCCTACGAGCAGTACTTC. Encoded protein: CAISESMSTRREPYEQYF.

This clonotype has a handful of counts. DNA of the CDR3: TGTGCCAGCAGTTTTCCCAGGGGTGGAGGTACCATCACAGATACGCAGTATTTT. Translation gives CASSFPRGGGTITDTQYF. The V and J genes are TRBV28 and TRBJ2-3; perhaps TRBD1 as D (6 bases). This CDR3 contains 18 residues. The V end lost 3 bases, the J end lost 2 bases, and 21 bases lay between the germline ends. Germline lookup yields CDR1 MDHEN and CDR2 SYDVKM.

The rearrangement joins TRBV5-1 to TRBJ2-1, with 7 bases fitting TRBD1. The CDR3 consists of 16 residues. V lost 5 bases, J lost 0 bases, and 8 bases stayed unmatched. Germline values: CDR1 SGHRS, CDR2 YFSETQ. The CDR3 here is CASRDRSTSSYNEQFF. The DNA of the CDR3 is TGCGCCAGCAGGGACAGGTCCACTAGCTCCTACAATGAGCAGTTCTTC.

This clonotype turned up a few times. This chain joins TRBV7-9 and TRBJ2-7; no clear D gene. The CDR3 covers 18 residues. Trimming took 1 base from V and 2 from J, leaving 21 bases between them. Germline CDR1 reads SEHNR; CDR2 reads FQNEAQ (reference sequence). CDR3 region: CASSLVVWIPTYAYEQYV. The CDR3 coding sequence is TGTGCCAGCAGCTTAGTCGTCTGGATCCCGACCTACGCCTACGAGCAGTACGTC.

This clonotype has more than one count but fewer than ten. The V gene is TRBV12-3 or TRBV12-4, the J gene TRBJ2-3; weak D call: TRBD2 (5 bases). The CDR3 has 15 residues. Between the trimmed V and J ends, which lost 7 bases and 0 bases, there was a span of 14 bases. DNA of the CDR3: TGTGCCAGCAATCGGGATGCAGCTAGCACAGATACGCAGTATTTT. The encoded protein is CASNRDAASTDTQYF.

This chain connects TRBV11-2 to TRBJ2-1; 10 nucleotides align to TRBD2. After removal of 6 bases from V and 5 bases from J, the junction contained 4 bases not matched to a gene. The CDR3 is 14 residues long. Germline V gene lookup returns CDR1 SGHAT and CDR2 FQNNGV. CDR3 sequence: CASRLAGLDNEQFF. In DNA form, the CDR3 reads TGTGCCAGCAGACTAGCGGGGTTAGACAATGAGCAGTTCTTC.

This clonotype was seen a few times. The chain joins TRBV3-1 to TRBJ1-2; D might be TRBD1 (5 bases). Germline V gene data show CDR1 as LGHDT and CDR2 as YNNKEL (reference sequence). The CDR3 extends over 17 amino acids. The V end lost 0 bases, the J end lost 5 bases, and 19 bases lay between the germline ends. CDR3 bases: TGTGCCAGCAGCCAAGATCGGGGCCGGGACGGTAAATATGGCTACACCTTC. Translation gives CASSQDRGRDGKYGYTF.

Only a few counts were recorded for this clonotype. V is TRBV6-5 and J is TRBJ1-5, with 9 positions matching TRBD1. In germline, CDR1 is MNHEY, CDR2 SVGAGI. The CDR3 sequence is 14 residues long. Trimming took 4 bases from V and 5 from J; bases not matched to a gene: 3. CDR3 in DNA: TGTGCCAGCAGTTTACAGGGGGCGCATCAGCCCCAGCATTTT. It translates to CASSLQGAHQPQHF.

This clonotype was detected only a few times. V is TRBV20-1 and J is TRBJ2-3, with D tentatively TRBD1 (6 bases). Germline CDR1 reads DFQATT; CDR2 reads SNEGSKA (reference sequence). The CDR3 totals 12 residues. V lost 6 bases to trimming and J lost 6 bases, with 13 bases between them. This CDR3 reads CSAIQGLDTQYF. CDR3 in DNA: TGCAGTGCAATTCAGGGGTTGGATACGCAGTATTTT.

This rearrangement joins TRBV5-5 to TRBJ2-5, with D unresolved. With 2 bases removed from V and 5 bases from J, the gap between germline ends came to 16 bases. The germline CDR1 and CDR2 sequences are SGHKS and YYEKEE (reference sequence). The CDR3 is 15 amino acids. Here the CDR3 DNA reads TGTGCCAGCAGCTTTTGGTTGGGAATTCGTGAGACCCAGTACTTC. This translates into CASSFWLGIRETQYF.

This clonotype has a handful of counts. The V gene is TRBV7-8, the J gene TRBJ1-1; a possible D gene is TRBD1 (6 bases). Germline CDR1 reads SGHVS; CDR2 reads FQNEAQ. V lost 4 bases and J 1 base, leaving 10 bases between the germline ends. CDR3 size: 14 residues. CDR3 sequence: CASSSAGQNTEAFF. CDR3 bases: TGTGCCAGCAGCTCTGCGGGACAGAACACTGAAGCTTTCTTT.

The rearrangement joins TRBV20-1 to TRBJ1-2; D gene unclear. The germline gives CDR1 DFQATT, CDR2 SNEGSKA (reference sequence). Trimming took 5 bases from V and 6 from J, leaving 7 bases between them. This CDR3 has 10 residues. The CDR3 spells CSAQADGYTF. In nucleotides, the CDR3 is TGCAGTGCTCAAGCGGATGGCTACACCTTC.

The chain couples TRBV15 to TRBJ1-4; D call uncertain. CDR1 is LNHNV, CDR2 YYDKDF, per germline (reference sequence). The CDR3 contains 16 residues. V lost 0 bases, J lost 7 bases, and 15 bases lay in between. The CDR3 sequence is CATSRDLEVVGEKLFF. For the CDR3, the DNA is TGTGCCACCAGCAGAGATCTGGAGGTGGTGGGTGAAAAACTGTTTTTT.

The V call is TRBV29-1, the J call TRBJ1-1; tentative D call: TRBD1 (6 bases). Germline values: CDR1 SQVTM, CDR2 ANQGSEA. V lost 6 bases, J lost 5 bases, and 13 bases lay in between. The CDR3 runs 12 residues. CDR3 loop: CSVGRGATEAFF. In DNA, the CDR3 is TGCAGCGTGGGGAGGGGGGCAACTGAAGCTTTCTTT.

The V gene is TRBV11-1, the J gene TRBJ2-2; 7 bases map to TRBD1. Germline V gene lookup returns CDR1 SGHAT and CDR2 FQDESV (reference sequence). The CDR3 covers 16 residues. V gave up 4 bases and J gave up 3 bases; unmatched junction bases: 8. The CDR3 bases are TGTGCCAGCAGCTCCTCGGACAGGAGCCACACCGGGGAGCTGTTTTTT. This sequence encodes CASSSSDRSHTGELFF.

The chain links TRBV7-9 to TRBJ2-5, with 8 bases lining up with TRBD2. This CDR3 comprises 16 residues. Germline V gene lookup returns CDR1 SEHNR and CDR2 FQNEAQ (reference sequence). The V and J ends lost 1 base and 0 bases, in that order; junction bases with no gene match: 4. In DNA form, the CDR3 reads TGTGCCAGCAGCTTAGACGGGGGGGGTTACCAAGAGACCCAGTACTTC. Amino acid sequence: CASSLDGGGYQETQYF.

The rearrangement links TRBV7-3 to TRBJ2-5; unclear D gene. Germline values: CDR1 SGHTA, CDR2 FQGTGA. The length of the CDR3 is 15 residues. The V end lost 1 base, the J end lost 4 bases, and 13 bases lay between the germline ends. The CDR3 sequence is CASSLIPSGRETQYF. In nucleotides, the CDR3 is TGTGCCAGCAGCTTAATCCCATCAGGTCGAGAGACCCAGTACTTC.

J is TRBJ2-2 and V is TRBV4-1, with a possible D match to TRBD1 (6 bases). Per germline, CDR1 MGHRA and CDR2 YSYEKL. Trimming took 4 bases from V and 5 from J, leaving 17 bases between them. This CDR3 has 16 amino acids. This chain's CDR3 is CASSPREQGFTGELFF. CDR3 DNA sequence: TGCGCCAGCAGCCCCAGAGAACAGGGTTTTACCGGGGAGCTGTTTTTT.

This clonotype was picked up a small number of times. The rearrangement uses TRBV29-1 and TRBJ2-5; TRBD1 or TRBD2 may be the D gene (7 bases each). Germline V gene sequence: CDR1 SQVTM, CDR2 ANQGSEA. This CDR3 is built from 16 residues. Trimming left V 3 bases short and J 5 bases short, with 22 bases between. In DNA, the CDR3 is TGCAGCGTTGACCTCACCCGGGACCAGGGGGGGGAGACCCAGTACTTC. Amino acids: CSVDLTRDQGGETQYF.

The V and J genes are TRBV2 and TRBJ2-3, with unresolved D. V was pared by 5 bases and J by 5 bases, with 5 bases between. The CDR3 sequence is 11 residues long. Germline V gives CDR1 SNHLY, CDR2 FYNNEI. The CDR3, as DNA: TGTGCCAGCAGTACGGAAGATACGCAGTATTTT. Translating gives CASSTEDTQYF.